Included here is one TCR beta chain sequence, with context. The target antigen is unknown. The sample comes from a study of blood T cells in healthy people across ages. V was trimmed by 1 base and J by 8 bases, leaving 11 bases between them. Germline-derived CDR1 and CDR2 are SGHAT and FQNNGV. The CDR3 contains 13 residues. Study-level points and caveats: Older age coincided with a roughly linear decline in TCR beta diversity per million T cells.

There were healthy Caucasian individuals from Russia, aged roughly 6 to 100, serving as donors. Total RNA amounts of at least 6 micrograms were extracted per sample. Then a second PCR, running roughly 6 to 12 cycles, was carried out with a sample-barcoded 5' primer and a J-beta primer mix. TCRdb independently ran MiXCR on the 5' RACE reads; one entry per CDR3 protein. Among roughly 1,300,000 distinct CDR3 sequences listed, roughly 59% were seen once. The receptor was isolated from a young man in good health. The rearrangement links TRBV11-2 to TRBJ1-2; the D gene is possibly TRBD1 (6 bases). Sample: blood. The CDR3 loop reads CASSLAGDVGYTF. CDR3 sequence (DNA): TGTGCCAGCAGCTTAGCAGGGGACGTCGGCTACACCTTC.